The present T cell receptor beta chain was sequenced within a study of T cell responses to AZD1222 COVID-19 vaccine. Study-level points and caveats: Of the AZD1222 recipients, only five or six were seropositive at baseline. After the peak T cell response, and only then, were repertoires sampled. The donor group comprised mostly white British people and more females; the analysis possibly underestimated clonal diversity.

TCRdb keeps only in-frame clones here, not all; method: immunoSEQ multiplex PCR. In the table there are roughly 130,000 clones, roughly 92% of which are singletons. This clone was counted a few times. Its antigen is unknown. The source was peripheral blood, collected 28 days after the second AZD1222 dose. The clonotype originates from an adult who received the AZD1222 COVID-19 vaccine.

The CDR3 nucleotides read TGTGCCACCAGCAGAGCCAGGGATTTTGGAAACACCATATATTTT. Translated: CATSRARDFGNTIYF. The genes are TRBV15 and TRBJ1-3; a possible D gene is TRBD1 (5 bases). Trimming stripped 1 base from V and 3 bases from J, with 10 bases between. Germline CDR1 and CDR2: LNHNV and YYDKDF (reference sequence). This CDR3 comprises 15 residues.